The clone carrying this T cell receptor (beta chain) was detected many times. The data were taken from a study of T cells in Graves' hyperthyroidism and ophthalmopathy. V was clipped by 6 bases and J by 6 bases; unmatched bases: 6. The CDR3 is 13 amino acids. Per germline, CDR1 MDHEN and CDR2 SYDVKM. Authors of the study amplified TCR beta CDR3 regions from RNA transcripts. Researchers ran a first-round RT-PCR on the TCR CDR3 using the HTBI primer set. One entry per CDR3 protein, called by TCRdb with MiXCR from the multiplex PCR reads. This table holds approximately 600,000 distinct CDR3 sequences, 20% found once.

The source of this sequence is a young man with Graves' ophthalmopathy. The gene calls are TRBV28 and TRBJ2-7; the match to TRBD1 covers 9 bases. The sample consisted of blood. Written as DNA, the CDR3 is TGTGCCAGCAGGGGGTACAGGGGGCCCGAGCAGTACTTC. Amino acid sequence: CASRGYRGPEQYF.